This TCR beta chain was recorded in a study of blood T cells in healthy people across ages. Whole-study findings and limits: When set beside aged donors, long-lived donors presented more naive CD4+ cells and higher diversity.

This clonotype occurred a few times. No antigen is known for it. PCR was performed a second time for roughly 7 to 11 cycles using a sample-barcoded 5' primer and a J-beta primer mix. Every cDNA was tagged by a template-switch adaptor with 12 random nucleotides. One entry per CDR3 protein, called by TCRdb with MiXCR from the 5' RACE reads. The top ten hold around 50% of the sample, which has about 400,000 distinct CDR3 sequences, about 52% seen once. V gave up 8 bases and J gave up 1 base, with 11 bases separating them. CDR3 length: 13 amino acids. The germline V gene has CDR1 SGHDN and CDR2 FVKESK. Healthy Caucasian individuals from Russia aged roughly 6 to 90 served as donors.

This chain joins TRBV14 and TRBJ2-5; a possible D gene is TRBD2 (7 bases). Specimen: blood. This TCR derives from a man between 60 and 75 years old in good health. CDR3 sequence (DNA): TGTGCCAGCTCACGGGGGGCCCAAGAGACCCAGTACTTC. Encoded protein: CASSRGAQETQYF. The complete variable domain, with remaining parts taken from reference TRBV14 and TRBJ2-5, reads EAGVTQFPSHSVIEKGQTVTLRCDPISGHDNLYWYRRVMGKEIKFLLHFVKESKQDESGMPNNRFLAERTGGTYSTLKVQPAELEDSGVYFCASSRGAQETQYFGPGTRLLVL.